This TCR beta chain was retrieved from a study of blood T cells in healthy people across ages. Next came a second PCR, run for about 6 to 11 cycles, which used a sample-barcoded 5' primer along with a J-beta primer mix. Unique molecular identifiers of 12 random nucleotides labeled each cDNA. No fewer than 2.5 million CDR3-containing paired-end reads came from each sample. TCRdb reanalysed the 5' RACE reads using MiXCR and keeps one entry per CDR3 protein. Among about 2 million distinct CDR3 sequences listed, 49% were seen once. Donors were systemically healthy Caucasian individuals from Russia aged 6 to 90 years. CDR1 MNHNS and CDR2 SASEGT come from the germline V gene. V lost 8 bases and J lost 2, with 13 bases in between. This CDR3 region has 13 residues. This clonotype was seen a handful of times.

This sequence originates from a woman aged 40 to 55 in good health. The chain recombines TRBV6-1 with TRBJ2-7; no clear D. The sequenced material came from blood. The DNA for the CDR3 is TGTGCCAGCCCGCGAACTCAGGCCTACGAGCAGTACTTC. Protein sequence: CASPRTQAYEQYF.